The next 2 T cell receptor beta chains were all read from a single sample in a study of CD8 T cells in Susac syndrome. Roughly 0.45 to 1 ug RNA was reverse transcribed with random hexamers. MiXCR, run by TCRdb on the immunoSEQ multiplex PCR reads, gives a single entry per CDR3 protein. The repertoire holds 150,000 to 200,000 distinct CDR3 sequences, with nearly 97% as singletons. Source material: CD4+ T cells from PBMCs. The source is a human donor with Susac syndrome.

V usage is TRBV5-1 and J usage is TRBJ2-7; the D call may be TRBD1 or TRBD2 (5 bases each). This CDR3 is built from 13 residues. Trimming stripped 1 base from V and 2 bases from J, with 7 bases between. CDR1 and CDR2 from the germline V gene are SGHRS and YFSETQ. The CDR3, as DNA: TGCGCCAGCAGCTTGAGGGGAGCCTACGAGCAGTACTTC. It is translated as CASSLRGAYEQYF. Supplemented by reference TRBV5-1 and TRBJ2-7, the full variable domain reads KAGVTQTPRYLIKTRGQQVTLSCSPISGHRSVSWYQQTPGQGLQFLFEYFSETQRNKGNFPGRFSGRQFSNSRSEMNVSTLELGDSALYLCASSLRGAYEQYFGPGTRLTVT.

This clonotype was seen more than once but under ten times. CDR3 in amino acids: CASSRPGTEETQYF. Written as DNA, the CDR3 is TGTGCCAGCAGCCGTCCGGGGACAGAAGAGACCCAGTACTTC. V is TRBV7-7 and J is TRBJ2-5; TRBD1 aligns across 7 bases. Germline V gene data show CDR1 as SSHAT and CDR2 as FNYEAQ (reference sequence). V lost 5 bases and J lost 3; bases outside the gene matches: 6. This CDR3 spans 14 amino acids.